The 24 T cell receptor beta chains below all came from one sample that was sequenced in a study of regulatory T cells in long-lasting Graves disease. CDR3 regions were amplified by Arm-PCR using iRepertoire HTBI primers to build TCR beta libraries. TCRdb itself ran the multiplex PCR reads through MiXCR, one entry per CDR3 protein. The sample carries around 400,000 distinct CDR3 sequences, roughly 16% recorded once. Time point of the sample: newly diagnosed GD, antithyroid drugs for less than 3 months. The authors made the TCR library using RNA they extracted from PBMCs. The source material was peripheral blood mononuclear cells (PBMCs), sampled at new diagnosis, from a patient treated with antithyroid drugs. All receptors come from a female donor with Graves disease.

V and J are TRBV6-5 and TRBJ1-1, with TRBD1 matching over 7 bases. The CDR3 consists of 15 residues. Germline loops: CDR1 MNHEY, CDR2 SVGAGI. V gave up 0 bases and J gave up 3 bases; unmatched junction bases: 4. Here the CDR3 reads CASSYSLTGDTEAFF. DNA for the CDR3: TGTGCCAGCAGTTACTCGCTTACAGGGGACACTGAAGCTTTCTTT.

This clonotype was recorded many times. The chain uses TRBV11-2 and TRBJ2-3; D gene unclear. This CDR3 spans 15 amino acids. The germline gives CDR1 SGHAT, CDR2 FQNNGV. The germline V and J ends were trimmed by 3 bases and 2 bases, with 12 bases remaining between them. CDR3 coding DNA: TGTGCCAGCAGCTTTAAGGTCGTCCACACAGATACGCAGTATTTT. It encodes CASSFKVVHTDTQYF.

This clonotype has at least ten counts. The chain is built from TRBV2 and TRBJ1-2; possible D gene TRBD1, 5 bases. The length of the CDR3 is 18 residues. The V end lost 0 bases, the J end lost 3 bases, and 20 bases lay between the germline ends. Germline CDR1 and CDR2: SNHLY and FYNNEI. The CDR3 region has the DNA TGTGCCAGCAGTGAAGCGTCAGGTCCGGGACTTGCTTACTATGGCTACACCTTC. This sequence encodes CASSEASGPGLAYYGYTF.

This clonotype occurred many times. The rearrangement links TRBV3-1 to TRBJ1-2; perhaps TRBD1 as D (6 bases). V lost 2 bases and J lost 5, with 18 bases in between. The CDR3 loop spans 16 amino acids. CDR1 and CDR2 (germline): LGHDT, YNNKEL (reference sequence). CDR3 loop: CASSQLARDNQYGYTF. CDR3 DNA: TGTGCCAGCAGCCAACTAGCCCGGGACAATCAGTATGGCTACACCTTC.

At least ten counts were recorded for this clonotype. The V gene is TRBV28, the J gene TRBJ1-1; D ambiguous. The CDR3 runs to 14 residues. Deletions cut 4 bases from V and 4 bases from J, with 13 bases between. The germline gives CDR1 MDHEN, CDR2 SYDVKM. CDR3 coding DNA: TGTGCCAGCAGTTCCCCGCCTTCAGGCACTGAAGCTTTCTTT. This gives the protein CASSSPPSGTEAFF.

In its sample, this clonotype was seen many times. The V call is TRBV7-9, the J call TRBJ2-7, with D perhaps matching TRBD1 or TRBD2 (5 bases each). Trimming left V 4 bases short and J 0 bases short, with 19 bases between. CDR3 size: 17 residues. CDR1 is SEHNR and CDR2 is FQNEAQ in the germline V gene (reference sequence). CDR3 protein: CASSSTQDGALSYEQYF. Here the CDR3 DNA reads TGTGCCAGCAGCTCCACGCAGGACGGGGCCCTCTCCTACGAGCAGTACTTC.

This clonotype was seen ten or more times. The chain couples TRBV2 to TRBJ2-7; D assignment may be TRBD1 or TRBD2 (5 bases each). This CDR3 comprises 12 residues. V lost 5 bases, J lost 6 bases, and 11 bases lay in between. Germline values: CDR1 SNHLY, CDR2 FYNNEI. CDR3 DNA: TGTGCCAGCAGTCGACCCGGGACCGAGCAGTACTTC. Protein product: CASSRPGTEQYF.

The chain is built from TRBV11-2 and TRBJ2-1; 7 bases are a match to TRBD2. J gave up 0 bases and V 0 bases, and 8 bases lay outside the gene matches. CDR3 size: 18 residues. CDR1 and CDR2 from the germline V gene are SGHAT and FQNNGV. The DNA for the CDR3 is TGTGCCAGCAGCTTAGATGCCCCGCGGGAGACCTCCTACAATGAGCAGTTCTTC. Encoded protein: CASSLDAPRETSYNEQFF.

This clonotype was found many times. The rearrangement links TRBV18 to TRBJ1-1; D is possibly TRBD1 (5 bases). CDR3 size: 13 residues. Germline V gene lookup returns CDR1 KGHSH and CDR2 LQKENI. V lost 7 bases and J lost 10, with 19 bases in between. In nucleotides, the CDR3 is TGTGCCAGCTTCCCCGATTTGACAGTTGGAGCTTTCTTT. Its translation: CASFPDLTVGAFF.

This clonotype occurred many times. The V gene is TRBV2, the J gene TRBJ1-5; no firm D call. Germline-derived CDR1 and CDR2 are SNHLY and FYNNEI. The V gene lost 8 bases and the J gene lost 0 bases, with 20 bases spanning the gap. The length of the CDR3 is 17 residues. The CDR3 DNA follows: TGTGCCAGCCGGGGTCTTCTTTGGGGTCGTAGCAATCAGCCCCAGCATTTT. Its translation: CASRGLLWGRSNQPQHF.

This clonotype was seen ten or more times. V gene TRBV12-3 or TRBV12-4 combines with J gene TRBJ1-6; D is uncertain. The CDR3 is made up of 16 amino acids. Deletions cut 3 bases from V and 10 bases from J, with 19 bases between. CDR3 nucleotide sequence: TGTGCCAGCAGTTTCACTCCGCGACGGCGTCCCTCACCCCTCCACTTT. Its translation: CASSFTPRRRPSPLHF.

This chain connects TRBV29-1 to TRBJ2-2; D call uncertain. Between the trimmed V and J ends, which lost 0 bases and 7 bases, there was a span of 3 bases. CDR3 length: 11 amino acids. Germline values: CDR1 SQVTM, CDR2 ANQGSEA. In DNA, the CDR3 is TGCAGCGTTGAAGAGATCGGGGAGCTGTTTTTT. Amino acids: CSVEEIGELFF.

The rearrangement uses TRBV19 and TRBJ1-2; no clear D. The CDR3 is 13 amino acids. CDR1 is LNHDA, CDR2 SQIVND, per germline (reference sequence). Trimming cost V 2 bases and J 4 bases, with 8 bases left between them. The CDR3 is CASSISRTYGYTF. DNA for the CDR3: TGTGCCAGTAGTATAAGCCGGACCTATGGCTACACCTTC.

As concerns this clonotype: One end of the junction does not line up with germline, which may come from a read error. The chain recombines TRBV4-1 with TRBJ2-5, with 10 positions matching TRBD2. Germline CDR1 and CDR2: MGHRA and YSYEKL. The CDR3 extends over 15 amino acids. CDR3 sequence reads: CASRQAGGSQETQYF. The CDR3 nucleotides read TGCGCCAGCAGACAAGCGGGAGGGAGCCAAGAGACCCAGTACTTC.

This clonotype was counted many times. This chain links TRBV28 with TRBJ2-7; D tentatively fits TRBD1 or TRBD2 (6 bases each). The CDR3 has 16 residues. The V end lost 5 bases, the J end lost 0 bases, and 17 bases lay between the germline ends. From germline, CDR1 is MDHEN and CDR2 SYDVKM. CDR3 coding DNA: TGTGCCAGCAGTGCCCCGGGGGCCAGGAGCTCCTACGAGCAGTACTTC. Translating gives CASSAPGARSSYEQYF. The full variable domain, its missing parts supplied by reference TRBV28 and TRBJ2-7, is DVKVTQSSRYLVKRTGEKVFLECVQDMDHENMFWYRQDPGLGLRLIYFSYDVKMKEKGDIPEGYSVSREKKERFSLILESASTNQTSMYLCASSAPGARSSYEQYFGPGTRLTVT.

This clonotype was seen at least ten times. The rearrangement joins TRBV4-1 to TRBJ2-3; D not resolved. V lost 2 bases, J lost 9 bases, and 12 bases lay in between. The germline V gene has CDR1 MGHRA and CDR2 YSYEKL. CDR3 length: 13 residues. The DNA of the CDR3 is TGCGCCAGCAGCCAAATCGTCCCGGAGACGCAGTATTTT. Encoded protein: CASSQIVPETQYF.

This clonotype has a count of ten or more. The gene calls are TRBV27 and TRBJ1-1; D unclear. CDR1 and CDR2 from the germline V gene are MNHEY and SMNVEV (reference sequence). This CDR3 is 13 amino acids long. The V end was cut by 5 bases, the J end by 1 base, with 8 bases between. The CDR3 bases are TGTGCCAGCAGTGCACTGGAGAACACTGAAGCTTTCTTT. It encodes CASSALENTEAFF.

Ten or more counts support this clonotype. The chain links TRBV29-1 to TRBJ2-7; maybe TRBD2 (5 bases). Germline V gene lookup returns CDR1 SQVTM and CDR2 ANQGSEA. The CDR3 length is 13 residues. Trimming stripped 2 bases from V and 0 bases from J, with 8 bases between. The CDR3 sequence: CSVELGSSYEQYF. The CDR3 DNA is TGCAGCGTTGAATTGGGGAGCTCCTACGAGCAGTACTTC.

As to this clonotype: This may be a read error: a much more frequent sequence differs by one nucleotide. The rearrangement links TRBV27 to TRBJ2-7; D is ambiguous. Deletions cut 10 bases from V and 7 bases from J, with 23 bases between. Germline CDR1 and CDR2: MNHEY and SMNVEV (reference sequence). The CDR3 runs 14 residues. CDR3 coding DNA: TGTGCCACCTTCGACCAGCTAAACGACAATGAGCAGTACTTC. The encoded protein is CATFDQLNDNEQYF.

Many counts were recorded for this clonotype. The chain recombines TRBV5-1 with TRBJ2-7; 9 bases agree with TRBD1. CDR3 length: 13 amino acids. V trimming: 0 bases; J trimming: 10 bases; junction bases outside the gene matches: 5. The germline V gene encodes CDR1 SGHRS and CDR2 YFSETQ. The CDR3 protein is CASSLEQGAEQYF. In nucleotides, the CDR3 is TGCGCCAGCAGCTTGGAACAGGGGGCTGAACAGTACTTC.

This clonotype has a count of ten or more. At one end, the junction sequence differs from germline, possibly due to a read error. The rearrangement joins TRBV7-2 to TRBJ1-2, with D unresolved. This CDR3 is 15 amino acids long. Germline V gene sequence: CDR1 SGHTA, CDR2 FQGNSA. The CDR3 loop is CASSQDRANSYGYTF. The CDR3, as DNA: TGCGCCAGCAGCCAAGATCGGGCGAACTCGTATGGCTACACCTTC.

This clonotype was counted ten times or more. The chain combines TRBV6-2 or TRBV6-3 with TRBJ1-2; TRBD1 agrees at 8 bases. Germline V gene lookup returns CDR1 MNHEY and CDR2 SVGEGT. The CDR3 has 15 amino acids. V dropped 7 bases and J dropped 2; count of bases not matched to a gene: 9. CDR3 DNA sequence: TGTGCCAGCATCCGCGGGCAGGGGGCAAACTATGGCTACACCTTC. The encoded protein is CASIRGQGANYGYTF.

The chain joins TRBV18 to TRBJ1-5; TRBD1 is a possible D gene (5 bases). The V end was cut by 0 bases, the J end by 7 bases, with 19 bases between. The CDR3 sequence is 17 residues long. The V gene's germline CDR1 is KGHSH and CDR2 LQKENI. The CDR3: CASSPPLADRKKQPQHF. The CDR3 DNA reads TGTGCCAGCTCACCACCCCTGGCCGACAGAAAAAAGCAGCCCCAGCATTTT.

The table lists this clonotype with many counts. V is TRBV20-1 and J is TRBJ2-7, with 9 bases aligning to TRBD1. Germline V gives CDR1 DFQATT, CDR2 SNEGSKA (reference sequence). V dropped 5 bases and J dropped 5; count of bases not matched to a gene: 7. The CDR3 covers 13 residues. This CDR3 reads CSAAGDRANEQYF. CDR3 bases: TGCAGTGCTGCTGGGGACAGGGCCAACGAGCAGTACTTC.